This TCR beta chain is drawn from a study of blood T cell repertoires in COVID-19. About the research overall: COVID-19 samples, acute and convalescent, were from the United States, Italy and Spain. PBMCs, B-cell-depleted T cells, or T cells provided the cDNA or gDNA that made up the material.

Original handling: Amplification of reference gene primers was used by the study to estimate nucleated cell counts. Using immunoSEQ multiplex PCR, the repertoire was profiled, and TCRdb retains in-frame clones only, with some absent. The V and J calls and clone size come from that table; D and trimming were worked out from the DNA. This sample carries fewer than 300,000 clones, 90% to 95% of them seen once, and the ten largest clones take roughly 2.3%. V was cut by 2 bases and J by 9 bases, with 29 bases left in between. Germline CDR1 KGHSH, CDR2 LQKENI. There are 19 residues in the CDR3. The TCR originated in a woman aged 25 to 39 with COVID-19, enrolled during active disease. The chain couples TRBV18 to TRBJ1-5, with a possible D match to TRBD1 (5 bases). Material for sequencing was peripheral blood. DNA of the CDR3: TGTGCCAGCTCACCATACAGTACCCCCGCAATCAGCCGGAGGGGGCCCCAGCATTTT. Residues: CASSPYSTPAISRRGPQHF.